This T cell receptor (beta chain) comes out of a study of blood T cell repertoires in COVID-19. Across the study: Spain, Italy and the United States supplied samples that represented acute and convalescent COVID-19. The analysed material was cDNA or gDNA that came from T cells, B-cell-depleted T cells, or PBMCs.

The data were produced by immunoSEQ multiplex PCR, yet TCRdb's version contains in-frame clones alone and is incomplete. The repertoire holds approximately 240,000 clones, less than 90% seen once, with 15% to 20% in the top ten. Looked up from germline, CDR1 is SGHNT and CDR2 is YYREEE (reference sequence). The CDR3 contains 13 residues. Trimming took off 0 bases at V and 6 bases at J, with 9 bases between the two ends. The sequencing sample was made of peripheral blood. This receptor was identified in a woman older than 75 with active or convalescent COVID-19. The genes are TRBV5-4 and TRBJ1-2; D unclear. In DNA, the CDR3 is TGTGCCAGCAGCTTGGCCCGGGAGAATGGCTACACCTTC. Translating gives CASSLARENGYTF. Full variable domain (remainder filled in from reference TRBV5-4 and TRBJ1-2): ETGVTQSPTHLIKTRGQQVTLRCSSQSGHNTVSWYQQALGQGPQFIFQYYREEENGRGNFPPRFSGLQFPNYSSELNVNALELDDSALYLCASSLARENGYTFGSGTRLTVV.